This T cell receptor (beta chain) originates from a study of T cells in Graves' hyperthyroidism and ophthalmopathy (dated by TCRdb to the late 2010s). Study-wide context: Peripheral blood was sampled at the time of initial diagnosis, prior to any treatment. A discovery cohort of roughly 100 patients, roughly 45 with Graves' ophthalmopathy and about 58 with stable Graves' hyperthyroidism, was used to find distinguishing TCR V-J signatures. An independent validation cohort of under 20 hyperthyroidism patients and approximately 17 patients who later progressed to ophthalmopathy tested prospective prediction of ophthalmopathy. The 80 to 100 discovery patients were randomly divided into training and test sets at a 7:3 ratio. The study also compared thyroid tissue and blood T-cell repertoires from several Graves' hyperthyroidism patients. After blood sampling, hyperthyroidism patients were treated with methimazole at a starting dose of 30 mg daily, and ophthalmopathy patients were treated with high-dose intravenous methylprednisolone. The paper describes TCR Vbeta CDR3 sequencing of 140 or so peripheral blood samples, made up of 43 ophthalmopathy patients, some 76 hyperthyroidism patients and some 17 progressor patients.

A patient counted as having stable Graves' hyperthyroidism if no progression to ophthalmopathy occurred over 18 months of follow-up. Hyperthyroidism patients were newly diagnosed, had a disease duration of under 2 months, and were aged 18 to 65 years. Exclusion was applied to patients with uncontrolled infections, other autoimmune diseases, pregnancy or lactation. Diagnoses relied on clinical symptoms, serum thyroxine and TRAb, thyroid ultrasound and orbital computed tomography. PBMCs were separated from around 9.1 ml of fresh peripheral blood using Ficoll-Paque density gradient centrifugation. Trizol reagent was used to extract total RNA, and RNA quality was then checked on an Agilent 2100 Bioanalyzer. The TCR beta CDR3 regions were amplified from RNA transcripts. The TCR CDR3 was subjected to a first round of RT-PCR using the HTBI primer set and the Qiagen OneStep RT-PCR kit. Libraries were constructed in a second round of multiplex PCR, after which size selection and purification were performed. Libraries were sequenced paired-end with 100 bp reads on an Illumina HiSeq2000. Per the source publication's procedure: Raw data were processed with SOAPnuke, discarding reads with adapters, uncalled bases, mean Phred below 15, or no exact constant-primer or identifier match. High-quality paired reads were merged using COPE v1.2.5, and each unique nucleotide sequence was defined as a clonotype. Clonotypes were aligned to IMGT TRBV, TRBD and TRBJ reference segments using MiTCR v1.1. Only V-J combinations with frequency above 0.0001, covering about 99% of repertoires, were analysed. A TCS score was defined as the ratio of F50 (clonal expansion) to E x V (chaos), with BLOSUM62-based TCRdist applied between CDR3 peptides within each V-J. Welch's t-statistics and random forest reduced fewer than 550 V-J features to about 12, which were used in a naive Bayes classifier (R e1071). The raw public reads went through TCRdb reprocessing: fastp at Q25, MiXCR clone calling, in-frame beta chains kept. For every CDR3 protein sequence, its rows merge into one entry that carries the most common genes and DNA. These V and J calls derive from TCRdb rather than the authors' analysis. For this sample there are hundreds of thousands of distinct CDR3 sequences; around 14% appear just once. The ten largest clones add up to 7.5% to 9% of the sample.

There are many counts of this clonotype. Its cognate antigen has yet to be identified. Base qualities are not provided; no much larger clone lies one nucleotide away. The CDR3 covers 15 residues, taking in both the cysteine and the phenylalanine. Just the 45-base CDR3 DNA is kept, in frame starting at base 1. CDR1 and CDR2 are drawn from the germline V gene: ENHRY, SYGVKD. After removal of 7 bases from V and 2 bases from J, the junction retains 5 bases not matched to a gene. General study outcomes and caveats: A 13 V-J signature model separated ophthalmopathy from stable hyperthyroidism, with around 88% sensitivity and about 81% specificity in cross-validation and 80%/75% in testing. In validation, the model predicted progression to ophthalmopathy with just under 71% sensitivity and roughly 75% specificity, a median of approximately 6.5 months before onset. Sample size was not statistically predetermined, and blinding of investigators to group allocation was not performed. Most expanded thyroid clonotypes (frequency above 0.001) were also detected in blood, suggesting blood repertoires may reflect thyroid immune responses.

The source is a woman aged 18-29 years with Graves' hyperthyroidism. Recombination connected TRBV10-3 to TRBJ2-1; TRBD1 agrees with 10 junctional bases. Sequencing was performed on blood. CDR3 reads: CAIKRGTGAYNEQFF. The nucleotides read TGTGCCATCAAAAGAGGGACAGGGGCCTACAATGAGCAGTTCTTC.